This T cell receptor beta chain was captured by sequencing in a study of T cells after yellow fever vaccination. This clonotype was counted a few times. TCRdb independently ran MiXCR on the 5' RACE reads; one entry per CDR3 protein. The sample lists about 130,000 distinct CDR3 sequences; about 8.4% were seen once. With 1 base removed from V and 4 bases from J, the gap between germline ends came to 7 bases. The germline CDR1 and CDR2 sequences are LGHNA and YSLEER. The CDR3 sequence is 13 residues long. This rearrangement joins TRBV4-3 to TRBJ1-1; no definite D call. The clonotype comes from a man aged 18 to 30 who received the YFV17D yellow fever vaccine. Sequenced here: CD8+ T cells sorted from PBMCs, sampled on the day of the yellow fever booster vaccination. CDR3: CASSQGWGTEAFF. CDR3 coding DNA: TGCGCCAGCAGCCAAGGCTGGGGCACTGAAGCTTTCTTT.